The 17 T cell receptor beta chains listed next were all sequenced from one sample in a study of patients and donors after allogeneic stem cell transplantation. From the RT-PCR reads, TCRdb called clonotypes with MiXCR, one entry per CDR3 protein. This sample has more than 150,000 distinct CDR3 sequences, with around two fifths found just once. Sequenced: blood, either unsorted or a sorted T cell fraction (not recorded which). These receptors were taken from a human donor who was either an allogeneic HSCT recipient or a stem cell or donor lymphocyte infusion donor (not recorded which). It is not recorded whose cells these are; they may come from a transplant donor.

The sample holds a few counts of this clonotype. V and J are TRBV27 and TRBJ1-5; possibly TRBD1 for D (6 bases). Trimming took off 2 bases at V and 7 bases at J, with 18 bases between the two ends. The CDR3 runs 16 residues. Germline CDR1 and CDR2: MNHEY and SMNVEV (reference sequence). The CDR3 nucleotides read TGTGCCAGCAGTTTAGACCCCCGGGGGGCACTCCAGCCCCAGCATTTT. Its translation is CASSLDPRGALQPQHF.

The chain joins TRBV7-9 to TRBJ1-3; no definite D call. Germline V gene lookup returns CDR1 SEHNR and CDR2 FQNEAQ (reference sequence). The ends were cut back, 5 bases at V and 0 bases at J, with 11 bases in the middle. The CDR3 totals 15 residues. CDR3 sequence reads: CASSESNPSGNTIYF. CDR3 nucleotides: TGTGCCAGCAGCGAGAGTAACCCCTCTGGAAACACCATATATTTT.

The chain recombines TRBV6-5 with TRBJ2-7, with a possible D match to TRBD1 (5 bases). Trimming took 2 bases from V and 2 from J, leaving 10 bases between them. Germline V gene data show CDR1 as MNHEY and CDR2 as SVGAGI. The CDR3 has 14 amino acids. The CDR3 sequence: CASSYLQAPYEQYF. CDR3 DNA sequence: TGTGCCAGCAGTTACCTACAGGCACCCTACGAGCAGTACTTC.

This clonotype was detected a few times. The chain uses TRBV25-1 and TRBJ1-5; D not resolved. This CDR3 spans 14 amino acids. V lost 3 bases and J lost 7, with 13 bases in between. The V gene's germline CDR1 is MGHDK and CDR2 SYGVNS. This CDR3 is CASSDALVGQPQHF. CDR3 DNA sequence: TGTGCCAGCAGTGATGCCCTGGTGGGGCAGCCCCAGCATTTT.

The chain has TRBV6-2 or TRBV6-3 and TRBJ2-1; 7 positions agree with TRBD2. The germline CDR1 and CDR2 sequences are MNHEY and SVGEGT. The CDR3 extends over 14 amino acids. Losses at the gene ends were 7 bases for V and 4 bases for J; bases not matched to a gene: 7. As DNA, the CDR3 is TGTGCCAGCACCCAAATGCGGGGGTACAATGAGCAGTTCTTC. This encodes CASTQMRGYNEQFF.

The chain couples TRBV6-1 to TRBJ1-1; no clear D gene. The V gene lost 7 bases and the J gene lost 3 bases, with 18 bases spanning the gap. The CDR3 spans 15 residues. Germline V gives CDR1 MNHNS, CDR2 SASEGT. For the CDR3, the DNA is TGTGCCAGCACCGCACTGGTAGGAGGGCACACTGAAGCTTTCTTT. This translates into CASTALVGGHTEAFF.

This chain links TRBV6-5 with TRBJ2-7; D unresolved. The CDR3 runs to 13 residues. V was shortened by 4 bases and J by 0 bases, with 7 bases between the two germline ends. CDR1 is MNHEY, CDR2 SVGAGI, per germline. The CDR3 loop reads CASSSRSSYEQYF. In DNA form, the CDR3 reads TGTGCCAGCAGTTCTAGAAGCTCCTACGAGCAGTACTTC.

About this clonotype: A read error may account for a junction end that differs from germline. This chain uses TRBV7-7 with TRBJ2-1; maybe TRBD2 (6 bases). CDR1 and CDR2 from the germline V gene are SSHAT and FNYEAQ (reference sequence). The CDR3 totals 15 residues. The CDR3 here is CASSLALAGTNEQFF. CDR3 nucleotide sequence: TGTGCTAGCAGCTTAGCACTAGCTGGTACCAATGAGCAGTTCTTC.

This clonotype was observed a few times. This sequence joins TRBV11-3 and TRBJ1-2; 9 nucleotides match TRBD1. J was trimmed by 5 bases and V by 10 bases; bases with no gene match: 11. The CDR3 extends over 14 amino acids. Germline values: CDR1 SGHNT, CDR2 YENEEA. The CDR3 nucleotides read TGTGCCAACCGGGGACAGGGATCTTGGTATGGCTACACCTTC. Amino acid sequence: CANRGQGSWYGYTF.

The V call is TRBV6-5, the J call TRBJ2-1; perhaps D is TRBD1 or TRBD2 (6 bases each). Germline V gene lookup returns CDR1 MNHEY and CDR2 SVGAGI. The CDR3 contains 14 residues. Trimming removed 5 bases at V and 3 bases at J, with 11 bases between. The CDR3 DNA is TGTGCCAGCAGTGCGGGACACGGCTACAATGAGCAGTTCTTC. This sequence encodes CASSAGHGYNEQFF.

The chain employs TRBV9 and TRBJ1-1; D remains ambiguous. From germline, CDR1 is SGDLS and CDR2 YYNGEE. This CDR3 has 13 amino acids. V lost 4 bases, J lost 8 bases, and 15 bases lay in between. The CDR3 bases are TGTGCCAGCAGCCCCCCGTACACTTCCGAAGCTTTCTTT. Its translation is CASSPPYTSEAFF.

This clonotype has just a few counts. The rearrangement joins TRBV29-1 to TRBJ2-1; 8 bases map to TRBD2. The CDR3 extends over 15 amino acids. CDR1 is SQVTM, CDR2 ANQGSEA, per germline. The J segment lost 7 bases and the V segment lost 5 bases, leaving 13 bases of the junction unmatched. CDR3 DNA: TGCAGCGTTACTCCCCGAGCGGGAGTTGAAAATGAGCAGTTCTTC. Protein: CSVTPRAGVENEQFF.

The chain is built from TRBV20-1 and TRBJ1-1, with D possibly TRBD1 on 6 matching bases. Germline CDR1 and CDR2: DFQATT and SNEGSKA (reference sequence). This CDR3 is built from 12 residues. V lost 6 bases and J lost 11, with 19 bases in between. CDR3 sequence: CSAPGRQGIAFF. The CDR3 region has the DNA TGCAGTGCCCCGGGGAGGCAGGGGATTGCTTTCTTT.

This sequence joins TRBV12-5 and TRBJ2-1; tentatively, D is TRBD2 (6 bases). There are 15 residues in the CDR3. Germline CDR1 reads LGHNT; CDR2 reads FRNRAP. V was pared by 5 bases and J by 6 bases, with 17 bases between. The CDR3 nucleotides read TGTGCTAGTGGTAGAACGGGAGTTGCGTTCAATGAGCAGTTCTTC. The encoded protein is CASGRTGVAFNEQFF. The full variable domain, its missing parts supplied by reference TRBV12-5 and TRBJ2-1, is DARVTQTPRHKVTEMGQEVTMRCQPILGHNTVFWYRQTMMQGLELLAYFRNRAPLDDSGMPKDRFSAEMPDATLATLKIQPSEPRDSAVYFCASGRTGVAFNEQFFGPGTRLTVL.

This clonotype was observed a single time. J is TRBJ1-1 and V is TRBV4-3; D is unclear. Trimming pared 2 bases from V and 6 bases from J, leaving 10 bases between. CDR3 length: 13 amino acids. Germline loops: CDR1 LGHNA, CDR2 YSLEER. For the CDR3, the DNA is TGCGCCAGCAGCCAAAGTGTGGAAGCTGAAGCTTTCTTT. Translated: CASSQSVEAEAFF.

V usage is TRBV7-6 and J usage is TRBJ2-7, with D perhaps matching TRBD1 or TRBD2 (5 bases each). Looked up from germline, CDR1 is SGHVS and CDR2 is FNYEAQ. This CDR3 has 12 amino acids. V lost 4 bases, J lost 6 bases, and 10 bases lay in between. For the CDR3, the DNA is TGTGCCAGCAGCTACGGTGGGGGCGAGCAGTACTTC. Translating it yields CASSYGGGEQYF.

There are a few counts of this clonotype. The chain carries TRBV28 and TRBJ2-3, with 8 bases lining up with TRBD2. Trimming cost V 5 bases and J 2 bases; bases outside gene matches: 6. The length of the CDR3 is 15 residues. Germline CDR1 reads MDHEN; CDR2 reads SYDVKM. CDR3 protein: CASSKTSGNTDTQYF. As DNA, the CDR3 is TGTGCCAGCAGTAAAACTAGCGGCAACACAGATACGCAGTATTTT. The entire variable domain, with the rest obtained from reference TRBV28 and TRBJ2-3, is as follows: DVKVTQSSRYLVKRTGEKVFLECVQDMDHENMFWYRQDPGLGLRLIYFSYDVKMKEKGDIPEGYSVSREKKERFSLILESASTNQTSMYLCASSKTSGNTDTQYFGPGTRLTVL.